This T cell receptor beta chain is drawn from a study of shared clonotypes between healthy human individuals. J gave up 5 bases and V 6 bases, and 6 bases lay outside the gene matches. Per the germline V gene, CDR1 is MDHEN and CDR2 is SYDVKM. The CDR3 is 14 residues long. Profiled with immunoSEQ multiplex PCR; TCRdb holds only in-frame clones, not every one. Found here are 2 million to 2.5 million clones, about 90% of them singletons; the top ten hold roughly 0.34%. This clone was seen only once. The origin of this receptor is a man aged 18-30 years in good health. Some clones in this sample may be carry-over from other donors' samples. Sequenced input: naive CD4+ T cells from PBMCs. Subset described: CD45RA+ positively selected. V is TRBV28 and J is TRBJ2-5, with 10 bases matching TRBD2. The CDR3 reads CASRSSGRRETQYF. The CDR3 DNA reads as TGTGCCAGCAGGAGTAGCGGGAGGAGGGAGACCCAGTACTTC.